This is a list of T cell receptor beta chains from one sample in a study of T cells in Graves' hyperthyroidism and ophthalmopathy. Via MiXCR, TCRdb re-called the multiplex PCR reads, giving one row per CDR3 protein. The profile shows under 550,000 distinct CDR3 sequences, about 20% of them singletons. The sequencing sample was made of blood. Every receptor here comes from a man aged 35 to 55 with Graves' ophthalmopathy. The CDR3 runs from the conserved cysteine through the conserved F or W. The order of the fields is CDR3 DNA, CDR3 protein, J gene, V gene, clone size, D gene. A D gene is named only where the DNA matches it firmly. A clone size is listed for some rows: how often the clone was seen (once, few, many), or a class if it is expanded.

CDR3 DNA: TGTGCCAGTAATTTACAGGGGCGTCTGACCGGGGAGCTGTTTTTT; CDR3 protein: CASNLQGRLTGELFF; J gene: TRBJ2-2; V gene: TRBV19; clone size: .; D gene: TRBD1
CDR3 DNA: TGTGCCTGGAGTGTACAGGGGAGCTCCTACGAGCAGTACTTC; CDR3 protein: CAWSVQGSSYEQYF; J gene: TRBJ2-7; V gene: TRBV30; clone size: many; D gene: TRBD1
CDR3 DNA: TGTGCCAGCAGTTCGGGACAGGGTGTAGGTAATGAGCAGTTCTTC; CDR3 protein: CASSSGQGVGNEQFF; J gene: TRBJ2-1; V gene: TRBV28; clone size: many; D gene: TRBD1
CDR3 DNA: TGTGCCAGCACCCAAGGCGGGAATCCCCAAGAGACCCAGTACTTC; CDR3 protein: CASTQGGNPQETQYF; J gene: TRBJ2-5; V gene: TRBV7-8; clone size: few; D gene: .
CDR3 DNA: TGTGCCACCAGCAGTCAAGTAGCGGGGGGGTCAAGGGTGGCAGATACGCAGTATTTT; CDR3 protein: CATSSQVAGGSRVADTQYF; J gene: TRBJ2-3; V gene: TRBV15; clone size: .; D gene: TRBD2
CDR3 DNA: TGTGCCAGCAGTCCCCGAGGGGGAGGGAGAGGCTACACCTTC; CDR3 protein: CASSPRGGGRGYTF; J gene: TRBJ1-2; V gene: TRBV12-3/TRBV12-4; clone size: many; D gene: .
CDR3 DNA: TGTGCCATCAGTGACGGTAGCGGGAGCTCCTACAATGAGCAGTTCTTC; CDR3 protein: CAISDGSGSSYNEQFF; J gene: TRBJ2-1; V gene: TRBV10-3; clone size: few; D gene: TRBD2
CDR3 DNA: TGTGCCAGCAGCTCCTACCTAGGGGCCGACCTCTATGGCTACACCTTC; CDR3 protein: CASSSYLGADLYGYTF; J gene: TRBJ1-2; V gene: TRBV7-2; clone size: few; D gene: .
CDR3 DNA: TGTGCCACCAGCAGCGGGGCTAGCACAGATACGCAGTATTTT; CDR3 protein: CATSSGASTDTQYF; J gene: TRBJ2-3; V gene: TRBV15; clone size: .; D gene: .
CDR3 DNA: TGCAGTGCTCAGGTCCTAGCGGGGGGCATGAGCACAGATACGCAGTATTTT; CDR3 protein: CSAQVLAGGMSTDTQYF; J gene: TRBJ2-3; V gene: TRBV20-1; clone size: many; D gene: TRBD2
CDR3 DNA: TGCGCCAGCAGCCAAGTTACAGGCCTGGATCAAGCCCAGCATTTT; CDR3 protein: CASSQVTGLDQAQHF; J gene: TRBJ1-5; V gene: TRBV4-1; clone size: few; D gene: .
CDR3 DNA: TGTGCCAGCAGCCCTCCACTGGGTCGGAACACTGAAGCTTTCTTT; CDR3 protein: CASSPPLGRNTEAFF; J gene: TRBJ1-1; V gene: TRBV7-9; clone size: .; D gene: .
CDR3 DNA: TGTGCCAGCAGTGCATGGGGGGCGAGCACAGATACGCAGTATTTT; CDR3 protein: CASSAWGASTDTQYF; J gene: TRBJ2-3; V gene: TRBV12-3/TRBV12-4; clone size: many; D gene: .
CDR3 DNA: TGTGCCAGTTCCGGGACGGATTCCTACGAGCAGTACTTC; CDR3 protein: CASSGTDSYEQYF; J gene: TRBJ2-7; V gene: TRBV27; clone size: .; D gene: .
CDR3 DNA: TGCAGTGACACGAAGGTTTTCTCCTACGAGCAGTACTTC; CDR3 protein: CSDTKVFSYEQYF; J gene: TRBJ2-7; V gene: TRBV20-1; clone size: many; D gene: .
CDR3 DNA: TGTGCCAGCAGTCCCCCGGGACTAGACGGCACCGGGGAGCTGTTTTTT; CDR3 protein: CASSPPGLDGTGELFF; J gene: TRBJ2-2; V gene: TRBV6-1; clone size: .; D gene: TRBD2
CDR3 DNA: TGTGCCAGTCGACAGGGAACTAATTCACCCCTCCACTTT; CDR3 protein: CASRQGTNSPLHF; J gene: TRBJ1-6; V gene: TRBV12-3/TRBV12-4; clone size: .; D gene: TRBD1
CDR3 DNA: TGTGCCAGCAGTTCCCCCGGGACAGGGGGCCTGAACACTGAAGCTTTCTTT; CDR3 protein: CASSSPGTGGLNTEAFF; J gene: TRBJ1-1; V gene: TRBV27; clone size: many; D gene: TRBD1
CDR3 DNA: TGTGCCAGCGCCGAGGTTGGGGTTCCCTCCTACGAGCAGTACTTC; CDR3 protein: CASAEVGVPSYEQYF; J gene: TRBJ2-7; V gene: TRBV28; clone size: many; D gene: .
CDR3 DNA: TGTGCCTGGAGTGCACTGGACAGGGGAAACACTGAAGCTTTCTTT; CDR3 protein: CAWSALDRGNTEAFF; J gene: TRBJ1-1; V gene: TRBV30; clone size: .; D gene: TRBD1
CDR3 DNA: TGTGCCAGCAGCTTATCAGTTTTAGGTGACTCGAACACCGGGGAGCTGTTTTTT; CDR3 protein: CASSLSVLGDSNTGELFF; J gene: TRBJ2-2; V gene: TRBV7-9; clone size: many; D gene: .
CDR3 DNA: TGCGCCAGCAGCACCGGGACTACTACAGATACGCAGTATTTT; CDR3 protein: CASSTGTTTDTQYF; J gene: TRBJ2-3; V gene: TRBV5-1; clone size: few; D gene: TRBD2
CDR3 DNA: TGTGCCAGCAGTCTCTCTGCGGGAGGTGGCACAGATACGCAGTATTTT; CDR3 protein: CASSLSAGGGTDTQYF; J gene: TRBJ2-3; V gene: TRBV2; clone size: many; D gene: TRBD2
CDR3 DNA: TGTGCCAGCAGTACGGGAGGGAACGTAGCCAAAAACATTCAGTACTTC; CDR3 protein: CASSTGGNVAKNIQYF; J gene: TRBJ2-4; V gene: TRBV6-1; clone size: .; D gene: TRBD2
CDR3 DNA: TGTGCCAGCAATATATACGGGACAACTAGCACAGATACGCAGTATTTT; CDR3 protein: CASNIYGTTSTDTQYF; J gene: TRBJ2-3; V gene: TRBV12-3/TRBV12-4; clone size: many; D gene: .
CDR3 DNA: TGCGCCAGCAGCTTGTGGACTAGATCCACAGATACGCAGTATTTT; CDR3 protein: CASSLWTRSTDTQYF; J gene: TRBJ2-3; V gene: TRBV5-1; clone size: many; D gene: TRBD2
CDR3 DNA: TGTGCCTGGGCCTCGGCTAGCGGGTCTTACAATGAGCAGTTCTTC; CDR3 protein: CAWASASGSYNEQFF; J gene: TRBJ2-1; V gene: TRBV30; clone size: .; D gene: TRBD2
CDR3 DNA: TGTGCCAGCAGCCGCCCCGGGACAGGGGTTTTGGGGGAGCAGTACTTC; CDR3 protein: CASSRPGTGVLGEQYF; J gene: TRBJ2-7; V gene: TRBV7-2; clone size: few; D gene: TRBD1
CDR3 DNA: TGTGCCAGCACCGAGCTGACAGGGCGGACTGAAGCTTTCTTT; CDR3 protein: CASTELTGRTEAFF; J gene: TRBJ1-1; V gene: TRBV12-3/TRBV12-4; clone size: .; D gene: TRBD1
CDR3 DNA: TGTGCCAGCAGTTGGACTGGCAAAAACACCGGGGAGCTGTTTTTT; CDR3 protein: CASSWTGKNTGELFF; J gene: TRBJ2-2; V gene: TRBV7-2; clone size: .; D gene: .
CDR3 DNA: TGTGCCAGCAGCTACAAGAACACTGAAGCTTTCTTT; CDR3 protein: CASSYKNTEAFF; J gene: TRBJ1-1; V gene: TRBV3-1; clone size: many; D gene: .
CDR3 DNA: TGTGCCAGCAGCCTAGGGGCCAGAAGTGGCCAGCCCCAGCATTTT; CDR3 protein: CASSLGARSGQPQHF; J gene: TRBJ1-5; V gene: TRBV11-2; clone size: many; D gene: .
CDR3 DNA: TGTGCCAGCAGTTACGGTAGCGGGGGAACCACCGGGGAGCTGTTTTTT; CDR3 protein: CASSYGSGGTTGELFF; J gene: TRBJ2-2; V gene: TRBV6-2/TRBV6-3; clone size: .; D gene: TRBD2
CDR3 DNA: TGTGCCACCAGCCCACGAGCAGGACTAGCGGGGGGTACCGGGGAGCTGTTTTTT; CDR3 protein: CATSPRAGLAGGTGELFF; J gene: TRBJ2-2; V gene: TRBV15; clone size: .; D gene: TRBD2
CDR3 DNA: TGCAGCGTCAATGACGGGACCTACGAGCAGTACTTC; CDR3 protein: CSVNDGTYEQYF; J gene: TRBJ2-7; V gene: TRBV29-1; clone size: .; D gene: .
CDR3 DNA: TGTGCCAGCAGCCACCGCCCCCCCCCAAGCATCGCCTACGAGCAGTACTTC; CDR3 protein: CASSHRPPPSIAYEQYF; J gene: TRBJ2-7; V gene: TRBV3-1; clone size: .; D gene: .
CDR3 DNA: TGCAGTGCCTTAGACGTCGCTAATTCACCCCTCCACTTT; CDR3 protein: CSALDVANSPLHF; J gene: TRBJ1-6; V gene: TRBV20-1; clone size: .; D gene: .
CDR3 DNA: TGCAGTGCTAGAGATTCCCTCAGGGCAGGGTTTAATGAAAAACTGTTTTTT; CDR3 protein: CSARDSLRAGFNEKLFF; J gene: TRBJ1-4; V gene: TRBV20-1; clone size: .; D gene: .